A single TCR beta chain is shown here with its context. Its antigen is unknown. This CDR3 contains 13 residues. Trimming left V 2 bases short and J 7 bases short, with 12 bases between. This entry belongs to a study of CD4 T cells in relation to SARS-CoV-2 and coronaviruses. Across the whole study: PBMCs were cultured with antigen for around nine days before TCR beta sequencing. Crossreactive spike epitopes shared across donors were mapped to their HLA restriction.

Only in-frame clones appear in the TCRdb table, and some are missing; sequencing was by immunoSEQ multiplex PCR. The sample lists roughly 19,000 clones; around four fifths were seen once. CD4+ T cells from unexposed donors were obtained before the COVID-19 pandemic (2011-2018). After approximately ten days of culture, CD4+ T cells were isolated. The sequence derives from a human donor in good health. J is TRBJ2-7 and V is TRBV12-3 or TRBV12-4; D might be TRBD1 (5 bases). The sequenced material came from CD4+ T cells from PBMCs, cultured in vitro. The CDR3 loop is CASSLYQGGEQYF. The CDR3 bases are TGTGCCAGCAGTTTATACCAGGGTGGTGAGCAGTACTTC.